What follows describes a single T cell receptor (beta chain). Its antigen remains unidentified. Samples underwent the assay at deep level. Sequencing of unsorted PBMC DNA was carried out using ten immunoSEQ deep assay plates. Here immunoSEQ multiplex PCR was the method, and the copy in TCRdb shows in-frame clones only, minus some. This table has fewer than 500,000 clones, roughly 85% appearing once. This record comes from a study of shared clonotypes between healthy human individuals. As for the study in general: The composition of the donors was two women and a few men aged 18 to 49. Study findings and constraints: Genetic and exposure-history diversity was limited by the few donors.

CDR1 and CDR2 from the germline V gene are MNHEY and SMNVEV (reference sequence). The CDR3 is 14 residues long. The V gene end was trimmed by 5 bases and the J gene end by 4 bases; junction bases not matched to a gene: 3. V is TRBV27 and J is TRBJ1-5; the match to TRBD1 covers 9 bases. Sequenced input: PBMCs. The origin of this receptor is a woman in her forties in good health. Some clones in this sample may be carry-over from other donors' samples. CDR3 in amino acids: CASSGQGYNQPQHF. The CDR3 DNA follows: TGTGCCAGCAGTGGACAGGGGTATAATCAGCCCCAGCATTTT.